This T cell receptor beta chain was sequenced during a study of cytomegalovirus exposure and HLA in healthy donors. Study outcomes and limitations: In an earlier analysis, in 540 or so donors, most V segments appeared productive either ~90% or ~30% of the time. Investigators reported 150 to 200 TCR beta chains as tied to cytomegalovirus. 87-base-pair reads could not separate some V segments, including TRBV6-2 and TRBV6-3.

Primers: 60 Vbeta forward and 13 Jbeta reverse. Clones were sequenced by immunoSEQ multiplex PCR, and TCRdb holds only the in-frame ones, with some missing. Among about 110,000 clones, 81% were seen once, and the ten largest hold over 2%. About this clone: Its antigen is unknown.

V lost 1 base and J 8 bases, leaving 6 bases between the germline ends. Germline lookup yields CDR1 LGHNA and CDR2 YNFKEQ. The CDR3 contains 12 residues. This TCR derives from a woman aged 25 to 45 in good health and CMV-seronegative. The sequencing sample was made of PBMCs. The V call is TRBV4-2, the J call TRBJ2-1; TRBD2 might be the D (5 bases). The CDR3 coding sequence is TGTGCCAGCAGCCAAGTGCGGGATGAGCAGTTCTTC. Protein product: CASSQVRDEQFF.